One and the same sample provided the 11 T cell receptor beta chains below, sequenced in a study of OX40 agonist ivuxolimab in advanced cancers. Generated by immunoSEQ multiplex PCR, the TCRdb table keeps only in-frame clones and is missing some. Of about 59,000 clones listed, approximately 87% are singletons. The sample was CD4+ or CD8+ T cells sorted from blood, taken in a trial of the OX40 agonist ivuxolimab. These receptors originate from an adult with an advanced solid tumor such as melanoma, head and neck, liver or kidney cancer.

The chain employs TRBV2 and TRBJ1-1, with D possibly matching TRBD1 (5 bases). Trimming removed 3 bases from V and 1 base from J, with 12 bases in between. CDR1 SNHLY and CDR2 FYNNEI come from the germline V gene. The CDR3 is 15 residues long. CDR3: CASSDRRQGNTEAFF. CDR3 nucleotide sequence: TGTGCCAGCAGTGATAGGAGGCAGGGGAACACTGAAGCTTTCTTT.

The rearrangement uses TRBV2 and TRBJ1-2; D remains unclear. Trimming removed 7 bases from V and 8 bases from J, with 14 bases in between. Germline V gives CDR1 SNHLY, CDR2 FYNNEI. The CDR3 length is 12 residues. CDR3 coding DNA: TGTGCCAGCACCCCAGCCCAGCGAGGCTACACCTTC. Protein: CASTPAQRGYTF.

The CDR3 nucleotides are TGCGCCAGCAGCTTGGACAGTCCCAATTCACCCCTCCACTTT. The encoded protein is CASSLDSPNSPLHF. This chain joins TRBV5-1 and TRBJ1-6; D remains unclear. Trimming removed 0 bases at V and 7 bases at J, with 8 bases between. Germline CDR1 reads SGHRS; CDR2 reads YFSETQ. The length of the CDR3 is 14 residues.

This clone was detected only once. The V and J genes are TRBV28 and TRBJ1-2; 7 nucleotides match TRBD1. CDR3 size: 15 residues. Per germline, CDR1 MDHEN and CDR2 SYDVKM. V dropped 3 bases and J dropped 8; count of bases not matched to a gene: 12. The CDR3 DNA reads as TGTGCCAGCAGTTTCCTCGGGAGGGGGCGCGAGGGCTACACCTTC. The encoded protein is CASSFLGRGREGYTF.

The V gene is TRBV6-6, the J gene TRBJ2-3; D is unresolved. Germline CDR1 is MNHNY and CDR2 is SVGAGI (reference sequence). This CDR3 spans 14 amino acids. V lost 5 bases and J 0 bases, leaving 9 bases between the germline ends. The DNA for the CDR3 is TGTGCCAGCAGTCAACTAACTAGCACAGATACGCAGTATTTT. Encoded protein: CASSQLTSTDTQYF.

The J gene is TRBJ2-6, the V gene TRBV7-6; 7 nucleotides line up with TRBD1. Trimming removed 4 bases from V and 4 bases from J; junction bases left unmatched: 13. There are 18 residues in the CDR3. Germline V CDR1 and CDR2: SGHVS, FNYEAQ. The CDR3 DNA follows: TGTGCCAGCAGCTATAACAACAGGGGCGCTCTAGGGGCCAACGTCCTGACTTTC. This sequence encodes CASSYNNRGALGANVLTF.

The V and J genes are TRBV5-1 and TRBJ2-5; D unresolved. The J call may not be correct, given that the DNA end is closer to TRBJ2-7. Germline loops: CDR1 SGHRS, CDR2 YFSETQ. This CDR3 is built from 13 residues. Here the CDR3 DNA reads TGCGCCAGCAGCTTGGACCGTTGGTACGAGCAGTACTTC. Its protein product is CASSLDRWYEQYF.

The CDR3 DNA reads as TGTGCCAGCAGCTTAAGCGGGGCTTCCTACAATGAGCAGTTCTTC. Residues: CASSLSGASYNEQFF. This chain links TRBV7-8 with TRBJ2-1, with TRBD2 matching 7 bases. The CDR3 is 15 amino acids. The J segment lost 1 base and the V segment lost 2 bases, leaving 2 bases of the junction unmatched. Germline CDR1 SGHVS, CDR2 FQNEAQ.

The chain employs TRBV19 and TRBJ1-1; D gene unclear. Germline V CDR1 and CDR2: LNHDA, SQIVND (reference sequence). CDR3 length: 14 amino acids. With 1 base removed from V and 5 bases from J, the gap between germline ends came to 11 bases. The CDR3 spells CASSIALGRTEAFF. The DNA for the CDR3 is TGTGCCAGTAGTATAGCGTTGGGTAGGACTGAAGCTTTCTTT.

The CDR3 bases are TGTGCCAGCAGCGGAGGACCTGGAAACACCATATATTTT. Encoded protein: CASSGGPGNTIYF. The chain links TRBV9 to TRBJ1-3; D unclear. Trimming removed 3 bases from V and 2 bases from J, with 6 bases in between. The CDR3 is 13 amino acids. Germline V gene data show CDR1 as SGDLS and CDR2 as YYNGEE. Looking up the rest from reference TRBV9 and TRBJ1-3 gives the full variable domain: DSGVTQTPKHLITATGQRVTLRCSPRSGDLSVYWYQQSLDQGLQFLIQYYNGEERAKGNILERFSAQQFPDLHSELNLSSLELGDSALYFCASSGGPGNTIYFGEGSWLTVV.

The chain links TRBV18 to TRBJ2-7, with 10 bases fitting TRBD2. With V trimmed by 5 bases and J by 5 bases, 9 bases remained unmatched. Germline CDR1 KGHSH, CDR2 LQKENI. The length of the CDR3 is 15 residues. CDR3 sequence: CASSNGLAGANEQYF. In DNA, the CDR3 is TGTGCCAGCTCAAACGGGCTAGCGGGAGCCAACGAGCAGTACTTC.